What follows are 9 T cell receptor beta chains derived from one specimen sequenced in a study of blood T cell repertoires in COVID-19. Assay: immunoSEQ multiplex PCR; the TCRdb copy retains only in-frame clones and omits some. This table holds approximately 100,000 clones, roughly 87% found once. Sequenced input: peripheral blood. The receptors were gathered from a human donor in a cohort sampled during active COVID-19.

The chain uses TRBV19 and TRBJ2-4, with D possibly matching TRBD2 (6 bases). V was pared by 1 base and J by 3 bases, with 10 bases between. This CDR3 has 15 amino acids. The germline V gene has CDR1 LNHDA and CDR2 SQIVND (reference sequence). CDR3 DNA sequence: TGTGCCAGTAGTATAGCTGGGGAGGTCAAAAACATTCAGTACTTC. It is translated as CASSIAGEVKNIQYF.

V and J are TRBV2 and TRBJ2-6; the D gene is possibly TRBD1 (6 bases). Per germline, CDR1 SNHLY and CDR2 FYNNEI. CDR3 size: 15 residues. Deletions cut 2 bases from V and 2 bases from J, with 7 bases between. CDR3 amino acids: CASSESGAGANVLTF. The CDR3 nucleotides are TGTGCCAGCAGTGAATCAGGGGCTGGGGCCAACGTCCTGACTTTC.

The chain carries TRBV19 and TRBJ1-2; a weak D match, TRBD1 (5 bases). Trimming took 9 bases from V and 4 from J, leaving 21 bases between them. Germline V gene data show CDR1 as LNHDA and CDR2 as SQIVND (reference sequence). This CDR3 comprises 15 residues. CDR3 coding DNA: TGTGCCAGCTCCGGTCCGGAAAAAGGGGCCTATGGCTACACCTTC. Protein sequence: CASSGPEKGAYGYTF.

The genes are TRBV3-1 (or the pseudogene TRBV3-2) and TRBJ1-1; 7 bases agree with TRBD1. The germline V gene has CDR1 LGHDT and CDR2 YNNKEL (reference sequence). With V trimmed by 3 bases and J by 0 bases, 19 bases remained unmatched. The CDR3 consists of 20 residues. CDR3 sequence: CASSHPQAAGGIRMNTEAFF. The DNA for the CDR3 is TGTGCCAGCAGCCACCCACAGGCGGCAGGGGGAATAAGAATGAACACTGAAGCTTTCTTT.

This clone has only one observation. This chain connects TRBV27 to TRBJ1-6; the D gene is possibly TRBD1 (6 bases). Trimming removed 3 bases at V and 9 bases at J, with 12 bases between. Germline lookup yields CDR1 MNHEY and CDR2 SMNVEV (reference sequence). The CDR3 consists of 14 residues. This chain's CDR3 is CASSFYRVGSPLHF. DNA for the CDR3: TGTGCCAGCAGTTTTTACAGGGTAGGTTCACCCCTCCACTTT.

This sequence joins TRBV28 and TRBJ2-7; 9 positions agree with TRBD1. This CDR3 is 15 amino acids long. Germline V gene sequence: CDR1 MDHEN, CDR2 SYDVKM. The V segment lost 6 bases and the J segment 3 bases; nucleotides outside the gene matches: 9. The CDR3, as DNA: TGTGCCAGCAGGAAACAGGGGGCTTTAATCTACGAGCAGTACTTC. This gives the protein CASRKQGALIYEQYF.

The J gene is TRBJ2-7, the V gene TRBV7-8; possibly TRBD1 for D (6 bases). The CDR3 totals 12 residues. Germline V lookup: CDR1 SGHVS, CDR2 FQNEAQ. Trimming pared 4 bases from V and 4 bases from J, leaving 8 bases between. The DNA of the CDR3 is TGTGCCAGCAGCTCTACAGGGTACGAGCAGTACTTC. Translated, it gives CASSSTGYEQYF.

This clone was recorded only once. The chain recombines TRBV19 with TRBJ2-2; a possible D gene is TRBD1 (6 bases). Germline V gene sequence: CDR1 LNHDA, CDR2 SQIVND (reference sequence). This CDR3 has 16 amino acids. Trimming pared 5 bases from V and 3 bases from J, leaving 16 bases between. The CDR3 region is CASSSKQGSYTGELFF. The CDR3 DNA follows: TGTGCCAGTAGTTCGAAGCAGGGGTCGTACACCGGGGAGCTGTTTTTT.

This sequence joins TRBV7-9 and TRBJ1-4, with 7 bases fitting TRBD1. This CDR3 contains 15 residues. Trimming at V came to 5 bases and at J to 7 bases, leaving 10 bases not matched to a gene. In germline, CDR1 is SEHNR, CDR2 FQNEAQ (reference sequence). This CDR3 reads CASSLNMGQLEKLFF. Written as DNA, the CDR3 is TGTGCCAGCAGCCTAAACATGGGACAGCTTGAAAAACTGTTTTTT.